These T cell receptor beta chains were read from a single sample in a study of vaccination and CD4 T cells after COVID-19. TCRdb reprocessed the PCR reads via MiXCR and lists one record per CDR3 protein. The profile shows approximately 17,000 distinct CDR3 sequences, roughly 50% of them singletons. No cognate antigen is known for these TCRs. Material for sequencing was CD4+ T cells from blood, cultured in vitro. The receptors originated from a human donor who had recovered from COVID-19. Both conserved end residues are part of each CDR3. Each record gives: J gene, V gene, D gene, clone size, CDR3 protein, CDR3 DNA. D genes are given only for firm matches. Rows may omit the clone size; those that give it use once, few, many or a size class.

J gene: TRBJ1-2
V gene: TRBV6-5
D gene: .
clone size: few
CDR3 protein: CASSYDDTSITKYTF
CDR3 DNA: TGTGCCAGCAGTTACGACGATACTTCTATAACTAAATACACCTTC

J gene: TRBJ1-4
V gene: TRBV20-1
D gene: .
clone size: .
CDR3 protein: CSARGEGMGHMMGEEKLFF
CDR3 DNA: TGCAGTGCTAGAGGAGAGGGGATGGGCCATATGATGGGAGAGGAAAAACTGTTTTTT

J gene: TRBJ2-7
V gene: TRBV11-2
D gene: .
clone size: once
CDR3 protein: CASSSAGQYLYEQYF
CDR3 DNA: TGTGCCAGCAGCTCTGCGGGACAGTATCTCTACGAGCAGTACTTC

J gene: TRBJ1-5
V gene: TRBV28
D gene: .
clone size: .
CDR3 protein: CASSLGGGDQPQHF
CDR3 DNA: TGTGCCAGCAGTTTAGGGGGAGGGGATCAGCCCCAGCATTTT

J gene: TRBJ2-3
V gene: TRBV4-1
D gene: .
clone size: few
CDR3 protein: CASSWADTQYF
CDR3 DNA: TGCGCCAGCAGTTGGGCAGATACGCAGTATTTT

J gene: TRBJ1-5
V gene: TRBV29-1
D gene: .
clone size: .
CDR3 protein: CSVGDDRNQPQHF
CDR3 DNA: TGCAGCGTTGGAGACGACAGGAATCAGCCCCAGCATTTT

J gene: TRBJ2-2
V gene: TRBV29-1
D gene: .
clone size: .
CDR3 protein: CSVVHGGRTGELFF
CDR3 DNA: TGCAGCGTTGTTCACGGGGGCAGGACCGGGGAGCTGTTTTTT

J gene: TRBJ1-4
V gene: TRBV20-1
D gene: TRBD1
clone size: .
CDR3 protein: CSASTRQGNLELFF
CDR3 DNA: TGCAGTGCTAGTACCCGACAGGGGAACTTGGAACTGTTTTTT

J gene: TRBJ1-4
V gene: TRBV19
D gene: TRBD1
clone size: .
CDR3 protein: CASSTGQGVEKLFF
CDR3 DNA: TGTGCCAGTAGTACGGGACAGGGGGTTGAAAAACTGTTTTTT

J gene: TRBJ2-5
V gene: TRBV2
D gene: .
clone size: .
CDR3 protein: CASSEGSRQETQYF
CDR3 DNA: TGTGCCAGCAGTGAGGGATCCAGACAAGAGACCCAGTACTTC

J gene: TRBJ2-3
V gene: TRBV30
D gene: .
clone size: .
CDR3 protein: CAWSPNALDTQYF
CDR3 DNA: TGTGCCTGGAGTCCTAACGCCCTCGATACGCAGTATTTT

J gene: TRBJ1-4
V gene: TRBV24-1
D gene: .
clone size: once
CDR3 protein: CATSDEGATNEKLFF
CDR3 DNA: TGTGCCACCAGTGATGAGGGGGCAACTAATGAAAAACTGTTTTTT

J gene: TRBJ1-5
V gene: TRBV20-1
D gene: .
clone size: .
CDR3 protein: CSARGTWAGNQPQHF
CDR3 DNA: TGCAGTGCCCGTGGGACTTGGGCGGGCAATCAGCCCCAGCATTTT

J gene: TRBJ2-3
V gene: TRBV12-3/TRBV12-4
D gene: TRBD2
clone size: few
CDR3 protein: CASRVSGNTDTQYF
CDR3 DNA: TGTGCCAGCAGAGTGAGCGGGAACACAGATACGCAGTATTTT

J gene: TRBJ1-2
V gene: TRBV27
D gene: .
clone size: .
CDR3 protein: CASSLKPANYGYTF
CDR3 DNA: TGTGCCAGCAGTTTAAAGCCAGCTAACTATGGCTACACCTTC

J gene: TRBJ2-7
V gene: TRBV11-2
D gene: TRBD2
clone size: .
CDR3 protein: CASSPRLAGAGEQYF
CDR3 DNA: TGTGCCAGCAGCCCGCGGCTAGCGGGAGCAGGCGAGCAGTACTTC

J gene: TRBJ2-7
V gene: TRBV4-1
D gene: TRBD2
clone size: .
CDR3 protein: CASSQEGPAGGLEQYF
CDR3 DNA: TGCGCCAGCAGCCAAGAGGGCCCAGCGGGAGGGCTCGAGCAGTACTTC